What follows are 30 T cell receptor beta chains derived from one specimen sequenced in a study of graft-versus-host responses after intestinal transplantation. The assay was immunoSEQ multiplex PCR, and TCRdb's table has in-frame clones only and misses some. This table holds about 54,000 clones, 91% found once. Material: PBMCs, obtained 650 to 690 days after intestinal transplant. These receptors were taken from a human patient who received an intestinal transplant, so some T cells may come from the graft donor.

This rearrangement joins TRBV9 to TRBJ1-2; the D gene is possibly TRBD1 (5 bases). This CDR3 has 15 amino acids. Per germline, CDR1 SGDLS and CDR2 YYNGEE. The ends were cut back, 3 bases at V and 4 bases at J, with 16 bases in the middle. The CDR3 DNA sequence: TGTGCCAGCAGCGCATATGCGGGACTCGGCTATGGCTACACCTTC. Its protein product is CASSAYAGLGYGYTF.

This chain uses TRBV5-1 with TRBJ1-1; the match to TRBD1 covers 7 bases. V gave up 1 base and J gave up 1 base; unmatched junction bases: 10. This CDR3 has 17 amino acids. Per the germline V gene, CDR1 is SGHRS and CDR2 is YFSETQ. The chain's CDR3 is CASSLLLMWDRNTEAFF. The CDR3, as DNA: TGCGCCAGCAGCTTGCTTCTAATGTGGGACAGGAACACTGAAGCTTTCTTT.

The chain has TRBV27 and TRBJ1-1; 9 bases are shared with TRBD1. Germline CDR1 is MNHEY and CDR2 is SMNVEV (reference sequence). This CDR3 has 15 residues. The trim removed 5 bases at V and 7 bases at J, leaving 11 bases unmatched. The CDR3 here is CASSAGQGLLFEAFF. The CDR3 DNA reads as TGTGCCAGCAGTGCGGGACAGGGCCTACTCTTTGAAGCTTTCTTT.

The chain joins TRBV5-1 to TRBJ1-4; D is ambiguous. Germline loops: CDR1 SGHRS, CDR2 YFSETQ. The CDR3 is 14 residues long. With 1 base removed from V and 4 bases from J, the gap between germline ends came to 8 bases. The CDR3 protein is CASSLKDDNEKLFF. CDR3 coding DNA: TGCGCCAGCAGCTTGAAGGACGATAATGAAAAACTGTTTTTT.

CDR3 residues: CASTGTSGYTDTQYF. CDR3 DNA: TGTGCCAGCACGGGGACTAGCGGATACACAGATACGCAGTATTTT. The chain recombines TRBV2 with TRBJ2-3, with 11 bases lining up with TRBD2. Trimming removed 7 bases from V and 2 bases from J; junction bases left unmatched: 5. CDR3 length equals 15 residues. Germline V gene lookup returns CDR1 SNHLY and CDR2 FYNNEI. The full variable domain, rest sourced from reference TRBV2 and TRBJ2-3, is EPEVTQTPSHQVTQMGQEVILRCVPISNHLYFYWYRQILGQKVEFLVSFYNNEISEKSEIFDDQFSVERPDGSNFTLKIRSTKLEDSAMYFCASTGTSGYTDTQYFGPGTRLTVL.

The gene calls are TRBV30 and TRBJ2-2, with unresolved D. CDR1 is GTSNPN and CDR2 is SVGIG in the germline V gene (reference sequence). Trimming cost V 2 bases and J 1 base, with 8 bases left between them. The CDR3 totals 14 residues. The CDR3 DNA reads as TGTGCCTGGAGTAACCAGAAGAACACCGGGGAGCTGTTTTTT. Protein: CAWSNQKNTGELFF. Full variable domain (rest looked up from reference TRBV30 and TRBJ2-2): SQTIHQWPATLVQPVGSPLSLECTVEGTSNPNLYWYRQAAGRGLQLLFYSVGIGQISSEVPQNLSASRPQDRQFILSSKKLLLSDSGFYLCAWSNQKNTGELFFGEGSRLTVL.

The chain links TRBV4-1 to TRBJ2-4; D is ambiguous. The V gene's germline CDR1 is MGHRA and CDR2 YSYEKL. There are 16 residues in the CDR3. V dropped 3 bases and J dropped 0 bases, with 12 bases sitting between them. In DNA, the CDR3 is TGCGCCAGCAGCCAGCCCCAGACTGGAGCCAAAAACATTCAGTACTTC. The encoded protein is CASSQPQTGAKNIQYF.

V is TRBV9 and J is TRBJ2-3, with unresolved D. The V gene's germline CDR1 is SGDLS and CDR2 YYNGEE. This CDR3 comprises 15 residues. Trimming took off 4 bases at V and 6 bases at J, with 18 bases between the two ends. DNA for the CDR3: TGTGCCAGCAGCCCCCACCAAACCCCGACCGATACGCAGTATTTT. It codes for CASSPHQTPTDTQYF. Filled out from reference TRBV9 and TRBJ2-3, the complete variable domain reads DSGVTQTPKHLITATGQRVTLRCSPRSGDLSVYWYQQSLDQGLQFLIQYYNGEERAKGNILERFSAQQFPDLHSELNLSSLELGDSALYFCASSPHQTPTDTQYFGPGTRLTVL.

The chain has TRBV29-1 and TRBJ1-1; D is ambiguous. The V end was cut by 2 bases, the J end by 11 bases, with 9 bases between. Looked up from germline, CDR1 is SQVTM and CDR2 is ANQGSEA. The CDR3 runs to 10 residues. The CDR3 DNA follows: TGCAGCGTTGAACCGGCCTCGGCTTTCTTT. Protein: CSVEPASAFF.

The chain joins TRBV7-6 to TRBJ2-7; 7 positions agree with TRBD1. The CDR3 covers 18 residues. CDR1 SGHVS and CDR2 FNYEAQ come from the germline V gene. J gave up 0 bases and V 2 bases, and 13 bases lay outside the gene matches. The CDR3 bases are TGTGCCAGCAGCTTAAGGCCGGCGAGCCGGGACAGCTCCTACGAGCAGTACTTC. Translation: CASSLRPASRDSSYEQYF. The full variable domain, in which reference TRBV7-6 and TRBJ2-7 provide the parts outside the CDR3, is GAGVSQSPRYKVTKRGQDVALRCDPISGHVSLYWYRQALGQGPEFLTYFNYEAQQDKSGLPNDRFSAERPEGSISTLTIQRTEQRDSAMYRCASSLRPASRDSSYEQYFGPGTRLTVT.

The CDR3: CASSASPGHDRGYTF. The CDR3 region has the DNA TGTGCCAGCAGCGCCTCCCCCGGACACGATCGTGGCTACACCTTC. This chain uses TRBV7-8 with TRBJ1-2, with TRBD1 as a possible D gene (5 bases). V gave up 5 bases and J gave up 7 bases, with 20 bases separating them. Germline CDR1 reads SGHVS; CDR2 reads FQNEAQ. The CDR3 is 15 residues long.

The V and J genes are TRBV13 and TRBJ2-2; 9 bases match TRBD2. J lost 1 base, V lost 6 bases, and 18 bases had no gene match. The CDR3 length is 20 residues. Per germline, CDR1 PRHDT and CDR2 FYEKMQ (reference sequence). Written as DNA, the CDR3 is TGTGCCAGCAGTATTTTCATTGCGGGGGGGCCTTCAATGAACACCGGGGAGCTGTTTTTT. It encodes CASSIFIAGGPSMNTGELFF. The entire variable domain, with the rest obtained from reference TRBV13 and TRBJ2-2, is as follows: AAGVIQSPRHLIKEKRETATLKCYPIPRHDTVYWYQQGPGQDPQFLISFYEKMQSDKGSIPDRFSAQQFSDYHSELNMSSLELGDSALYFCASSIFIAGGPSMNTGELFFGEGSRLTVL.

J is TRBJ1-2 and V is TRBV7-3; a possible D gene is TRBD1 (6 bases). CDR3 length equals 14 residues. Trimming took off 5 bases at V and 8 bases at J, with 18 bases between the two ends. CDR1 is SGHTA, CDR2 FQGTGA, per germline. CDR3 DNA sequence: TGTGCCAGCAGCCGTGACCCAGGGGTTTACGGCTACACCTTC. Protein: CASSRDPGVYGYTF.

This clone was seen more than once but under ten times. The genes are TRBV6-1 and TRBJ2-7; D unresolved. V lost 7 bases to trimming and J lost 0 bases, with 7 bases between them. This CDR3 spans 12 amino acids. From germline, CDR1 is MNHNS and CDR2 SASEGT. In nucleotides, the CDR3 is TGTGCCAGCACCTTACCCTCCTACGAGCAGTACTTC. It translates to CASTLPSYEQYF.

V is TRBV30 and J is TRBJ1-2; the match to TRBD1 covers 9 bases. Trimming at V came to 4 bases and at J to 2 bases, leaving 5 bases not matched to a gene. The CDR3 is 14 amino acids. Looked up from germline, CDR1 is GTSNPN and CDR2 is SVGIG (reference sequence). The CDR3 spells CAWNRDRDNYGYTF. DNA for the CDR3: TGTGCCTGGAACCGGGACAGGGACAACTATGGCTACACCTTC. Supplemented by reference TRBV30 and TRBJ1-2, the full variable domain reads SQTIHQWPATLVQPVGSPLSLECTVEGTSNPNLYWYRQAAGRGLQLLFYSVGIGQISSEVPQNLSASRPQDRQFILSSKKLLLSDSGFYLCAWNRDRDNYGYTFGSGTRLTVV.

The J gene is TRBJ2-1, the V gene TRBV27, with D tentatively TRBD2 (6 bases). Germline V CDR1 and CDR2: MNHEY, SMNVEV (reference sequence). With 5 bases removed from V and 9 bases from J, the gap between germline ends came to 20 bases. The CDR3 runs 15 residues. Here the CDR3 reads CASSLWGGEAGEQFF. CDR3 in DNA: TGTGCCAGCAGTCTGTGGGGCGGGGAAGCGGGTGAGCAGTTCTTC.

CDR3 amino acids: CASSKAGTSFSDTQYF. The CDR3 DNA reads as TGTGCCAGCAGCAAGGCCGGGACTAGCTTTTCAGATACGCAGTATTTT. V gene TRBV11-2 combines with J gene TRBJ2-3; TRBD2 matches 9 bases. CDR1 and CDR2 from the germline V gene are SGHAT and FQNNGV. The CDR3 runs 16 residues. The junction had 10 bases not matched to a gene; V was cut back by 5 bases and J by 4 bases.

This clone was seen a single time. The chain carries TRBV30 and TRBJ1-4; possible D gene TRBD1, 5 bases. Per the germline V gene, CDR1 is GTSNPN and CDR2 is SVGIG (reference sequence). The CDR3 runs to 13 residues. V was cut by 4 bases and J by 4 bases, with 10 bases left in between. The CDR3 loop reads CAWTGTFNEKLFF. The CDR3 nucleotides read TGTGCCTGGACAGGGACCTTTAATGAAAAACTGTTTTTT.

This clone occurred once. The chain has TRBV27 and TRBJ2-7; no reliable D call. Trimming shortened V by 6 bases and J by 3 bases, and 15 bases separated the two germline ends. The V gene's germline CDR1 is MNHEY and CDR2 SMNVEV (reference sequence). The CDR3 loop spans 14 amino acids. CDR3 in amino acids: CASSYGRKIYEQYF. Here the CDR3 DNA reads TGTGCCAGCAGCTACGGACGGAAGATCTACGAGCAGTACTTC.

V usage is TRBV7-8 and J usage is TRBJ1-5; TRBD1 matches at 7 bases. Germline lookup yields CDR1 SGHVS and CDR2 FQNEAQ. V was clipped by 5 bases and J by 4 bases; unmatched bases: 8. The CDR3 covers 15 residues. For the CDR3, the DNA is TGTGCCAGCAGCGTCGACAGGGTCTCAAATCAGCCCCAGCATTTT. Translation: CASSVDRVSNQPQHF.

A word on this clone: The same CDR3 arises from other DNA sequences in this sample as well. The V and J genes are TRBV4-1 and TRBJ2-1; D may be TRBD1 or TRBD2 (6 bases each). The CDR3 sequence is 17 residues long. The germline gives CDR1 MGHRA, CDR2 YSYEKL. Trimming took 0 bases from V and 9 from J, leaving 21 bases between them. The CDR3 DNA reads as TGCGCCAGCAGCCAAGATCAAATGGGGGGCTTGGGGGGTGAGCAGTTCTTC. Its protein is CASSQDQMGGLGGEQFF.

The DNA for the CDR3 is TGTGCCAGCTCTAGGGCCAGGGGGCGGGTTGGAGCTGGGGCCAACGTCCTGACTTTC. Protein sequence: CASSRARGRVGAGANVLTF. The chain carries TRBV6-4 and TRBJ2-6; 8 nucleotides align to TRBD1. Per germline, CDR1 MRHNA and CDR2 SNTAGT. The CDR3 totals 19 residues. V trimming: 8 bases; J trimming: 2 bases; junction bases outside the gene matches: 17.

CDR3 protein: CATSRTGTEGTDTQYF. CDR3 in DNA: TGTGCCACCAGCAGAACTGGGACAGAGGGCACAGATACGCAGTATTTT. The rearrangement links TRBV15 to TRBJ2-3; 7 bases line up with TRBD1. The junction had 6 bases not matched to a gene; V was cut back by 2 bases and J by 1 base. The CDR3 contains 16 residues. Germline assignment: CDR1 LNHNV and CDR2 YYDKDF (reference sequence).

The V and J genes are TRBV30 and TRBJ2-6; no clear D gene. Per the germline V gene, CDR1 is GTSNPN and CDR2 is SVGIG (reference sequence). The CDR3 sequence is 13 residues long. V lost 0 bases to trimming and J lost 4 bases, with 4 bases between them. The CDR3 reads CAWSVRGANVLTF. CDR3 nucleotide sequence: TGTGCCTGGAGTGTACGGGGGGCCAACGTCCTGACTTTC.

The V call is TRBV7-3, the J call TRBJ2-5; D remains ambiguous. V was clipped by 0 bases and J by 5 bases, with 7 bases between them. Germline CDR1 and CDR2: SGHTA and FQGTGA. This CDR3 has 13 amino acids. In DNA form, the CDR3 reads TGTGCCAGCAGCTTAACAGTGTGGGAGACCCAGTACTTC. This encodes CASSLTVWETQYF. Supplemented by reference TRBV7-3 and TRBJ2-5, the full variable domain reads GAGVSQTPSNKVTEKGKYVELRCDPISGHTALYWYRQSLGQGPEFLIYFQGTGAADDSGLPNDRFFAVRPEGSVSTLKIQRTERGDSAVYLCASSLTVWETQYFGPGTRLLVL.

The chain recombines TRBV19 with TRBJ2-7; 10 nucleotides line up with TRBD1. V lost 5 bases, J lost 1 base, and 5 bases stayed unmatched. This CDR3 spans 15 amino acids. CDR1 LNHDA and CDR2 SQIVND come from the germline V gene (reference sequence). CDR3: CASSDWGQGSYEQYF. The DNA of the CDR3 is TGTGCCAGTAGTGACTGGGGACAGGGGTCCTACGAGCAGTACTTC.

The chain joins TRBV18 to TRBJ2-3; D remains ambiguous. Germline values: CDR1 KGHSH, CDR2 LQKENI. CDR3 length: 15 residues. The germline V and J ends were trimmed by 4 bases and 2 bases, with 13 bases remaining between them. The CDR3 DNA reads as TGTGCCAGCTCACTTACGCCACAAAACACAGATACGCAGTATTTT. Translated, it gives CASSLTPQNTDTQYF.

Only one count was recorded for this clone. The CDR3 reads CASSYSRGHSYTF. The CDR3 bases are TGTGCCAGCAGTTACTCCAGGGGACACAGCTACACCTTC. The chain recombines TRBV6-5 with TRBJ1-2; possibly TRBD1 for D (6 bases). CDR3 length equals 13 residues. Germline CDR1 and CDR2: MNHEY and SVGAGI. V lost 0 bases and J lost 9, with 11 bases in between.

The rearrangement links TRBV7-3 to TRBJ2-1, with D perhaps assigned TRBD1 or TRBD2 (5 bases each). The V and J ends lost 2 bases and 9 bases respectively, with 11 bases between them. This CDR3 has 13 amino acids. Germline V CDR1 and CDR2: SGHTA, FQGTGA. The CDR3 sequence is CASSLGTRGEQFF. The CDR3 coding sequence is TGTGCCAGCAGCTTAGGGACGCGTGGTGAGCAGTTCTTC.

This clone was observed a few times. The CDR3 here is CASKGRENTEAFF. CDR3 sequence (DNA): TGTGCCAGCAAAGGTAGAGAGAACACTGAAGCTTTCTTT. V is TRBV25-1 and J is TRBJ1-1, with D unclear. The V end lost 7 bases, the J end lost 1 base, and 10 bases lay between the germline ends. Germline V CDR1 and CDR2: MGHDK, SYGVNS. This CDR3 region has 13 residues.